This entry lists 30 T cell receptor beta chains sequenced from one sample in a study of CD8 T cells in ankylosing spondylitis. TCRdb re-called the 5' RACE reads through MiXCR, storing one row per CDR3 protein. The repertoire consists of 500,000 to 550,000 distinct CDR3 sequences, with roughly 13% occurring once and the leading ten covering approximately 6.2%. These receptors are not linked to any known antigen. Study-wide results and limits: Ankylosing spondylitis blood seemed to carry a telltale TCR beta motif made of about 8 highly homologous variants.

The sample consisted of blood, either unsorted or a sorted T cell fraction (not recorded which). The receptor set was obtained from a male donor with ankylosing spondylitis.

This chain connects TRBV25-1 to TRBJ2-2, with TRBD1 matching over 8 bases. The CDR3 is 17 amino acids. The V gene's germline CDR1 is MGHDK and CDR2 SYGVNS. J lost 1 base, V lost 7 bases, and 11 bases had no gene match. The CDR3: CASTARTGGLNTGELFF. CDR3 bases: TGTGCCAGCACCGCTAGAACAGGGGGATTGAACACCGGGGAGCTGTTTTTT.

The chain carries TRBV19 and TRBJ1-5; D is possibly TRBD1 (6 bases). The CDR3 contains 13 residues. CDR1 and CDR2 (germline): LNHDA, SQIVND (reference sequence). With 8 bases removed from V and 3 bases from J, the gap between germline ends came to 11 bases. The CDR3 DNA follows: TGTGCCAGTTGCAGGGACACCAATCAGCCCCAGCATTTT. The encoded protein is CASCRDTNQPQHF.

The chain is built from TRBV20-1 and TRBJ2-3; TRBD2 matches at 9 bases. Germline V lookup: CDR1 DFQATT, CDR2 SNEGSKA (reference sequence). The CDR3 is made up of 15 amino acids. V dropped 4 bases and J dropped 1; count of bases not matched to a gene: 6. The CDR3 coding sequence is TGCAGTGCTATCCGGCGGGAGGGGGGCACAGATACGCAGTATTTT. Its translation: CSAIRREGGTDTQYF.

The rearrangement uses TRBV2 and TRBJ1-2, with TRBD1 as a possible D gene (5 bases). CDR3 size: 16 residues. Germline-derived CDR1 and CDR2 are SNHLY and FYNNEI. V was pared by 6 bases and J by 5 bases, with 22 bases between. In nucleotides, the CDR3 is TGTGCCAGCAGCCCTAAAACCGGGACCATCCTATATGGCTACACCTTC. This encodes CASSPKTGTILYGYTF.

This clonotype has just a few counts. The V call is TRBV6-1, the J call TRBJ2-1; 7 bases line up with TRBD2. Germline V lookup: CDR1 MNHNS, CDR2 SASEGT. This CDR3 spans 15 amino acids. The V and J ends lost 2 bases and 9 bases, in that order; junction bases with no gene match: 10. CDR3 bases: TGTGCCAGCAGTGAACAGGCTAGCGGAACGTCTGAGCAGTTCTTC. This codes for CASSEQASGTSEQFF.

V usage is TRBV5-1 and J usage is TRBJ2-1, with D possibly called TRBD1 or TRBD2 (5 bases each). The V gene lost 0 bases and the J gene lost 8 bases, with 9 bases spanning the gap. Germline V gives CDR1 SGHRS, CDR2 YFSETQ. The length of the CDR3 is 13 residues. The CDR3: CASSLGGTDEQFF. In nucleotides, the CDR3 is TGCGCCAGCAGCTTGGGGGGGACGGATGAGCAGTTCTTC.

This clonotype was detected only a few times. J is TRBJ2-5 and V is TRBV10-1; tentative D call: TRBD2 (5 bases). Germline CDR1 WNHNN, CDR2 SYGVQD (reference sequence). V was cut by 5 bases and J by 5 bases, with 12 bases left in between. This CDR3 is 13 amino acids long. The DNA of the CDR3 is TGCGCCAGCAGTCCCGGGGATTTGGAGACCCAGTACTTC. Translation: CASSPGDLETQYF.

The sample holds a few counts of this clonotype. The genes are TRBV10-3 and TRBJ2-3; perhaps TRBD1 as D (5 bases). Germline loops: CDR1 ENHRY, CDR2 SYGVKD. V lost 0 bases, J lost 1 base, and 11 bases lay in between. This CDR3 is 16 amino acids long. In nucleotides, the CDR3 is TGTGCCATCAGTGAGTCGACAGTCCGGGGCACAGATACGCAGTATTTT. It codes for CAISESTVRGTDTQYF.

The chain carries TRBV20-1 and TRBJ2-3; possibly TRBD1 or TRBD2 for D (5 bases each). Trimming cost V 6 bases and J 2 bases, with 21 bases left between them. Germline CDR1 DFQATT, CDR2 SNEGSKA (reference sequence). The CDR3 spans 16 residues. The DNA of the CDR3 is TGCAGTGCCCCCCCCGGAGACCGAGGGGACACAGATACGCAGTATTTT. Protein product: CSAPPGDRGDTDTQYF.

This chain uses TRBV30 with TRBJ2-7; TRBD2 matches 8 bases. Germline CDR1 and CDR2: GTSNPN and SVGIG (reference sequence). J lost 4 bases, V lost 6 bases, and 11 bases had no gene match. CDR3 length: 14 amino acids. The CDR3 spells CACPKGLAGYEQYF. CDR3 coding DNA: TGTGCCTGCCCGAAGGGTCTAGCGGGTTACGAGCAGTACTTC. Combining the CDR3 with reference TRBV30 and TRBJ2-7 gives the whole variable domain SQTIHQWPATLVQPVGSPLSLECTVEGTSNPNLYWYRQAAGRGLQLLFYSVGIGQISSEVPQNLSASRPQDRQFILSSKKLLLSDSGFYLCACPKGLAGYEQYFGPGTRLTVT.

This clonotype has just a few counts. V usage is TRBV20-1 and J usage is TRBJ2-7; D remains unclear. Germline CDR1 reads DFQATT; CDR2 reads SNEGSKA (reference sequence). This CDR3 comprises 15 residues. V was clipped by 0 bases and J by 5 bases, with 17 bases between them. CDR3 bases: TGCAGTGCTAGAGATCAAGCCTGGGTTAACCACGAGCAGTACTTC. This encodes CSARDQAWVNHEQYF.

The CDR3 loop reads CASSLGYDSYNEQFF. Here the CDR3 DNA reads TGTGCCAGCAGCTTAGGCTACGACTCCTACAATGAGCAGTTCTTC. The rearrangement joins TRBV13 to TRBJ2-1; D not resolved. Trimming removed 0 bases from V and 0 bases from J, with 6 bases in between. CDR3 length: 15 residues. Germline-derived CDR1 and CDR2 are PRHDT and FYEKMQ (reference sequence). Supplemented by reference TRBV13 and TRBJ2-1, the full variable domain reads AAGVIQSPRHLIKEKRETATLKCYPIPRHDTVYWYQQGPGQDPQFLISFYEKMQSDKGSIPDRFSAQQFSDYHSELNMSSLELGDSALYFCASSLGYDSYNEQFFGPGTRLTVL.

The chain is built from TRBV20-1 and TRBJ2-1, with 8 bases aligning to TRBD2. This CDR3 spans 15 amino acids. Losses at the gene ends were 6 bases for V and 3 bases for J; bases not matched to a gene: 10. From germline, CDR1 is DFQATT and CDR2 SNEGSKA (reference sequence). In nucleotides, the CDR3 is TGCAGTGCCGAGGCGGTTGCGGGAGGCTACAATGAGCAGTTCTTC. This codes for CSAEAVAGGYNEQFF.

This clonotype appeared many times. J is TRBJ2-2 and V is TRBV12-3 or TRBV12-4; 11 nucleotides line up with TRBD2. The J segment lost 5 bases and the V segment lost 5 bases, leaving 4 bases of the junction unmatched. The CDR3 runs 15 residues. The CDR3 nucleotides read TGTGCCAGCAGTCTGAGGACTAGCGGGACCGGGGAGCTGTTTTTT. Its translation: CASSLRTSGTGELFF.

This clonotype was detected ten times or more. The V gene is TRBV12-3 or TRBV12-4, the J gene TRBJ2-7; no definite D call. Trimming stripped 6 bases from V and 7 bases from J, with 10 bases between. This CDR3 is built from 11 residues. This chain's CDR3 is CASSPLREQYF. CDR3 bases: TGTGCCAGCAGCCCCCTGAGGGAGCAGTACTTC.

This rearrangement joins TRBV11-2 to TRBJ2-1, with 11 bases lining up with TRBD2. The germline V gene has CDR1 SGHAT and CDR2 FQNNGV. This CDR3 contains 18 residues. V shed 5 bases, J shed 3 bases, and the junction held 12 bases outside the gene matches. This CDR3 is CASSRGGSSGRYYNEQFF. CDR3 bases: TGTGCCAGCAGCCGAGGGGGGTCTAGCGGGAGGTACTACAATGAGCAGTTCTTC.

The chain links TRBV11-2 to TRBJ2-5; D gene unclear. The ends were cut back, 4 bases at V and 5 bases at J, with 11 bases in the middle. CDR3 size: 13 residues. Germline CDR1 is SGHAT and CDR2 is FQNNGV. The CDR3: CASSSDGLETQYF. CDR3 in DNA: TGTGCCAGCAGCTCGGACGGCTTGGAGACCCAGTACTTC.

This clonotype occurred many times. The V call is TRBV5-1, the J call TRBJ2-7, with D perhaps matching TRBD1 (5 bases). With 4 bases removed from V and 2 bases from J, the gap between germline ends came to 10 bases. The CDR3 spans 13 residues. CDR1 and CDR2 from the germline V gene are SGHRS and YFSETQ. In DNA, the CDR3 is TGCGCCAGCAGCCTTGACAGCGCCTACGAGCAGTACTTC. Translating gives CASSLDSAYEQYF.

This clonotype was seen only a few times. The rearrangement uses TRBV12-3 or TRBV12-4 and TRBJ2-3, with TRBD2 matching 7 bases. The CDR3 has 14 residues. The V and J ends lost 7 bases and 1 base, in that order; junction bases with no gene match: 5. The CDR3 sequence: CASTRGSGTDTQYF. The CDR3 DNA reads TGTGCCAGCACCCGCGGGAGTGGCACAGATACGCAGTATTTT.

There are a few counts of this clonotype. This sequence joins TRBV11-2 and TRBJ2-5; the match to TRBD1 covers 11 bases. The V gene end was trimmed by 4 bases and the J gene end by 5 bases; junction bases not matched to a gene: 6. Germline CDR1 SGHAT, CDR2 FQNNGV. The CDR3 sequence is 15 residues long. CDR3 sequence (DNA): TGTGCCAGCAGCTCCACCGGGACAGGGGGTGAGACCCAGTACTTC. Its translation is CASSSTGTGGETQYF.

This clonotype was observed many times. CDR3 sequence (DNA): TGCGCCAGCAGCTTGGGGGCGGGAGATACGCAGTATTTT. This encodes CASSLGAGDTQYF. The chain is built from TRBV5-1 and TRBJ2-3; D possibly corresponds to TRBD2 (5 bases). Between the trimmed V and J ends, which lost 0 bases and 5 bases, there was a span of 7 bases. CDR3 length equals 13 residues. Germline CDR1 reads SGHRS; CDR2 reads YFSETQ. Full variable domain (remainder filled in from reference TRBV5-1 and TRBJ2-3): KAGVTQTPRYLIKTRGQQVTLSCSPISGHRSVSWYQQTPGQGLQFLFEYFSETQRNKGNFPGRFSGRQFSNSRSEMNVSTLELGDSALYLCASSLGAGDTQYFGPGTRLTVL.

This clonotype was observed at least ten times. CDR3 region: CASSLDGDRVQPQHF. Here the CDR3 DNA reads TGCGCCAGCAGCTTGGATGGGGACAGGGTTCAGCCCCAGCATTTT. This rearrangement joins TRBV5-1 to TRBJ1-5; 9 nucleotides agree with TRBD1. Trimming removed 0 bases from V and 6 bases from J; junction bases left unmatched: 4. The V gene's germline CDR1 is SGHRS and CDR2 YFSETQ. The CDR3 consists of 15 residues. The full variable domain, in which reference TRBV5-1 and TRBJ1-5 provide the parts outside the CDR3, is KAGVTQTPRYLIKTRGQQVTLSCSPISGHRSVSWYQQTPGQGLQFLFEYFSETQRNKGNFPGRFSGRQFSNSRSEMNVSTLELGDSALYLCASSLDGDRVQPQHFGDGTRLSIL.

This chain uses TRBV7-8 with TRBJ1-1; unclear D gene. Between the trimmed V and J ends, which lost 1 base and 0 bases, there was a span of 9 bases. The CDR3 extends over 15 amino acids. Germline V gives CDR1 SGHVS, CDR2 FQNEAQ. CDR3 protein: CASSLDAPMNTEAFF. The CDR3 bases are TGTGCCAGCAGCTTAGATGCTCCAATGAACACTGAAGCTTTCTTT.

CDR3 protein: CASSPNDRAADTQYF. In DNA, the CDR3 is TGTGCCAGCAGCCCGAACGACAGGGCCGCAGATACGCAGTATTTT. This chain joins TRBV5-6 and TRBJ2-3; 7 bases fit TRBD1. There are 15 residues in the CDR3. CDR1 and CDR2 (germline): SGHDT, YYEEEE. With V trimmed by 4 bases and J by 4 bases, 9 bases remained unmatched. The full variable domain, completed using reference TRBV5-6 and TRBJ2-3, is DAGVTQSPTHLIKTRGQQVTLRCSPKSGHDTVSWYQQALGQGPQFIFQYYEEEERQRGNFPDRFSGHQFPNYSSELNVNALLLGDSALYLCASSPNDRAADTQYFGPGTRLTVL.

This clonotype showed up many times. The CDR3: CASSILDEQFF. DNA for the CDR3: TGCGCCAGCTCCATCCTTGATGAGCAGTTCTTC. The chain carries TRBV5-1 and TRBJ2-1; unclear D gene. The ends were cut back, 7 bases at V and 8 bases at J, with 10 bases in the middle. The CDR3 is 11 residues long. The germline V gene encodes CDR1 SGHRS and CDR2 YFSETQ.

This chain uses TRBV20-1 with TRBJ2-5; D uncertain. The germline V gene has CDR1 DFQATT and CDR2 SNEGSKA (reference sequence). The CDR3 length is 13 residues. The V end lost 3 bases, the J end lost 3 bases, and 11 bases lay between the germline ends. This CDR3 is CSARSGSKETQYF. CDR3 in DNA: TGCAGTGCTAGGTCCGGCAGCAAAGAGACCCAGTACTTC.

The chain combines TRBV20-1 with TRBJ2-3, with D tentatively TRBD2 (6 bases). CDR1 and CDR2 (germline): DFQATT, SNEGSKA (reference sequence). The V end lost 5 bases, the J end lost 0 bases, and 15 bases lay between the germline ends. The length of the CDR3 is 15 residues. CDR3 bases: TGCAGTGCTGTCGGTAGCGGTATTAGCACAGATACGCAGTATTTT. This encodes CSAVGSGISTDTQYF.

There are a few counts of this clonotype. V gene TRBV11-2 combines with J gene TRBJ2-7, with 12 bases identical to TRBD2. Germline-derived CDR1 and CDR2 are SGHAT and FQNNGV. The V and J ends lost 5 bases and 7 bases, in that order; junction bases with no gene match: 6. The CDR3 runs 14 residues. CDR3 sequence reads: CASSGGGLAGEQYV. The CDR3 DNA is TGTGCCAGCAGCGGAGGTGGACTAGCGGGAGAGCAGTACGTC.

The chain links TRBV19 to TRBJ2-6; D is undetermined. This CDR3 comprises 16 residues. In germline, CDR1 is LNHDA, CDR2 SQIVND (reference sequence). The V and J ends lost 6 bases and 0 bases respectively, with 12 bases between them. The CDR3 loop reads CASRPGLSSGANVLTF. In nucleotides, the CDR3 is TGTGCCAGTAGACCGGGCCTGAGCTCTGGGGCCAACGTCCTGACTTTC.

This clonotype was detected a few times. The CDR3 region is CASAWSGAKNIQYF. As DNA, the CDR3 is TGTGCCAGCGCGTGGTCTGGAGCCAAAAACATTCAGTACTTC. J is TRBJ2-4 and V is TRBV2, with D unclear. Trimming took off 8 bases at V and 0 bases at J, with 11 bases between the two ends. The V gene's germline CDR1 is SNHLY and CDR2 FYNNEI. The length of the CDR3 is 14 residues. The whole variable domain, remainder taken from reference TRBV2 and TRBJ2-4, is EPEVTQTPSHQVTQMGQEVILRCVPISNHLYFYWYRQILGQKVEFLVSFYNNEISEKSEIFDDQFSVERPDGSNFTLKIRSTKLEDSAMYFCASAWSGAKNIQYFGAGTRLSVL.